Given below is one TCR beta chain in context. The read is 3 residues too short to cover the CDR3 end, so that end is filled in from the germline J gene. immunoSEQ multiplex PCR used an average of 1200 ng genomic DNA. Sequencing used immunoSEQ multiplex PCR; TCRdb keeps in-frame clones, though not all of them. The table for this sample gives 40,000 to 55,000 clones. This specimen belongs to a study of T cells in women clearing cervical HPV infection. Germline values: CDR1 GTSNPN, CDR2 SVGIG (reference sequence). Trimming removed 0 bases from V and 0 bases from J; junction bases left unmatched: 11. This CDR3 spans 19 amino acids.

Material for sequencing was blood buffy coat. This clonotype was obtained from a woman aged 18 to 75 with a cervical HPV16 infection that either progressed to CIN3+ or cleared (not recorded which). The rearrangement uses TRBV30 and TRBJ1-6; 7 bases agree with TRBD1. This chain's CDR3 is CAWSVWTGRDSSYNSPLHF. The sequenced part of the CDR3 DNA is TGTGCCTGGAGTGTATGGACAGGTCGAGACAGCTCCTATAATTCACCC.